These 5 T cell receptor beta chains came from one sample sequenced in a study of T cells in Graves' hyperthyroidism and ophthalmopathy. It was RNA transcripts that yielded the amplified TCR beta CDR3 regions. The HTBI primer set drove a first-round RT-PCR of the TCR CDR3. MiXCR, applied by TCRdb to the multiplex PCR reads, yields one record per CDR3 protein. The sample gives more than 550,000 distinct CDR3 sequences, around 19% of which show up once; approximately 15% is in the top ten. The sequencing sample was made of blood. The source of these receptors is a woman between 45 and 60 years old with Graves' hyperthyroidism that later progressed to Graves' ophthalmopathy.

This clonotype was found many times. The V and J genes are TRBV12-3 or TRBV12-4 and TRBJ2-1, with 10 bases fitting TRBD2. The CDR3 is made up of 15 amino acids. The V segment lost 2 bases and the J segment 6 bases; nucleotides outside the gene matches: 4. The CDR3 sequence is CASSLTSGGVNEQFF. CDR3 coding DNA: TGTGCCAGCAGTTTAACCAGCGGGGGGGTCAATGAGCAGTTCTTC.

The chain has TRBV5-1 and TRBJ2-3; TRBD2 matches 7 bases. Losses at the gene ends were 0 bases for V and 2 bases for J; bases not matched to a gene: 9. CDR3 length equals 17 residues. In germline, CDR1 is SGHRS, CDR2 YFSETQ. The CDR3: CASSLGEGSGTTDTQYF. CDR3 DNA sequence: TGCGCCAGCAGCTTGGGGGAGGGTAGCGGCACCACAGATACGCAGTATTTT.

This clonotype was observed at least ten times. The chain links TRBV6-1 to TRBJ2-5, with D unclear. Germline CDR1 is MNHNS and CDR2 is SASEGT. This CDR3 is built from 15 residues. With 3 bases removed from V and 4 bases from J, the gap between germline ends came to 15 bases. The CDR3: CASSDGSPWGETQYF. The DNA for the CDR3 is TGTGCCAGCAGTGACGGGTCTCCTTGGGGAGAGACCCAGTACTTC.

This clonotype occurred a few times. This chain uses TRBV5-1 with TRBJ2-1, with 7 positions matching TRBD1. With V trimmed by 4 bases and J by 2 bases, 6 bases remained unmatched. The germline gives CDR1 SGHRS, CDR2 YFSETQ. The CDR3 runs to 15 residues. CDR3 nucleotides: TGCGCCAGCAGCCCAACAGGGGATACCTACAATGAGCAGTTCTTC. Protein: CASSPTGDTYNEQFF.

In its sample, this clonotype was seen many times. The gene calls are TRBV30 and TRBJ1-4, with 8 positions matching TRBD1. This CDR3 region has 13 residues. The junction had 5 bases not matched to a gene; V was cut back by 3 bases and J by 8 bases. CDR1 is GTSNPN and CDR2 is SVGIG in the germline V gene (reference sequence). CDR3 DNA sequence: TGTGCCTGGAGGACAGGGGCAACGGAAAAACTGTTTTTT. This translates into CAWRTGATEKLFF.